The clone carrying this TCR beta chain was picked up a small number of times. Its antigen remains unknown. It was template switching that added a universal primer site, and there were unique molecular identifiers on the cDNA. TCRdb re-called the 5' RACE reads through MiXCR, storing one row per CDR3 protein. The data hold around 670,000 distinct CDR3 sequences, with 5.5% to 6.5% observed a single time. V was shortened by 5 bases and J by 7 bases, with 15 bases between the two germline ends. CDR1 is SEHNR, CDR2 FQNEAQ, per germline (reference sequence). CDR3 length: 13 residues. The record originates from a study of identical twins. Findings and limits, study-wide: Beta out-of-frame sequences displayed a weaker excess of sharing between twins. Out-of-frame TCR alpha sharing in monozygotic twins exceeded recombination model predictions. Insertions were fewer in abundant cord blood beta clonotypes, whereas memory repertoires showed none of this pattern.

The J gene is TRBJ2-7, the V gene TRBV7-9; possibly TRBD1 or TRBD2 for D (5 bases each). The sequence was collected from a man between 18 and 35 years old in good health. Source material: naive T cells sorted from blood. CDR3 sequence reads: CASSVYGAVEQYF. DNA of the CDR3: TGTGCCAGCAGCGTATACGGGGCCGTTGAGCAGTACTTC.